The text below deals with one TCR beta chain. Its binding antigen is unknown. One base away there is no much larger clone; base qualities are not given. Per the germline V gene, SQVTM is the CDR1 and ANQGSEA is the CDR2. Compared with germline, V lacks 4 bases and J lacks 6 bases; bases without a gene match: 9. From the cysteine through the phenylalanine, the CDR3 covers 14 amino acids. The sequence is cut down to CDR3 DNA, 42 bases in frame from base 1. This entry belongs to a study of CD8 T cells in Susac syndrome (dated by TCRdb to between 2018 and 2021). General notes on the study: Whether CD8+ T cell activation and differentiation in Susac syndrome was antigen driven was tested using repertoire sequencing. Clonality of the CD8+ T cell repertoire was compared between more than 10 healthy donors, roughly 14 Susac syndrome patients and 15 multiple sclerosis patients. General findings and caveats noted by the study authors: The number of individuals in the TCR sequencing and HLA analysis was recognized as being relatively small.

RNA was extracted using the RNeasy kit, and roughly 0.5 to 1 ug of the RNA was reverse transcribed with random hexamers. The immunoSEQ multiplex PCR assay, covering 54 Vbeta and 13 Jbeta segments, was used to amplify TCR beta CDR3 regions. Bias from PCR amplification was corrected by using a synthetic template baseline for primer optimization and for computational correction. From the authors' description of their analysis: Reads were assigned to V, D and J genes according to IMGT and analyzed in immunoSEQ Analyzer, with only productive sequences retained. To calculate clonality, Shannon entropy was normalized by log2 of the number of productive unique sequences and then subtracted from one. Public and private clones were assessed among the 100 most prevalent clones of each patient and control. Clones were defined as Susac-specific if absent from the healthy and MS cohorts, from 1052 published viral clones and from other ImmuneACCESS disease sequences. The public sequencing data were trimmed at Q25 with fastp and processed into clonotypes with MiXCR by TCRdb, which kept only in-frame beta chains. Identical CDR3 protein sequences are pooled into one entry, listed with their most common genes and DNA. The V and J calls here are based on TCRdb, not the publication. The sample contains about 89,000 distinct CDR3 sequences, 90% to 95% of them found a single time. About 0.32% of the sample belongs to the ten largest clones.

Peripheral blood CD8+ and CD4+ T cells from healthy donors, Susac syndrome patients and multiple sclerosis patients were profiled using high-throughput TCR beta sequencing. Healthy donors were included as age- and sex-matched controls. Bulk CD8+ and CD4+ T cells were purified by magnetic negative isolation, while CD8+ TEMRA cells were enriched using FACS. Blood was drawn into EDTA tubes, processed within 24 hours, and PBMCs were isolated by density gradient centrifugation. PBMCs intended for TCR sequencing were frozen in liquid nitrogen and were later thawed in a 37 degrees C water bath. The sorted or isolated CD4+, CD8+ and CD8+ TEMRA cells reached a purity of at least 90%.

This TCR was recovered from a human donor in good health. Sequencing used CD8+ T cells from PBMCs. The chain couples TRBV29-1 to TRBJ1-2; 9 bases in the junction line up with TRBD1. The sequence in DNA is TGCAGCGTTGTCCCCGCGGGACAGGGAAATGGCTACACCTTC. It specifies CSVVPAGQGNGYTF.